This entry lists 14 T cell receptor beta chains sequenced from one sample in a study of blood T cell repertoires in COVID-19. The data were produced by immunoSEQ multiplex PCR, yet TCRdb's version contains in-frame clones alone and is incomplete. In the table there are 130,000 or so clones, roughly 83% of which are singletons. Sequencing used peripheral blood. These receptors were obtained from an elderly woman with acute or convalescent COVID-19.

The chain has TRBV5-1 and TRBJ1-3; no clear D. This CDR3 is built from 15 residues. V gave up 0 bases and J gave up 2 bases, with 9 bases separating them. The germline V gene encodes CDR1 SGHRS and CDR2 YFSETQ. CDR3 region: CASSLGAGTGNTIYF. CDR3 DNA sequence: TGCGCCAGCAGCTTGGGGGCCGGCACTGGAAACACCATATATTTT. The complete variable domain, with remaining parts taken from reference TRBV5-1 and TRBJ1-3, reads KAGVTQTPRYLIKTRGQQVTLSCSPISGHRSVSWYQQTPGQGLQFLFEYFSETQRNKGNFPGRFSGRQFSNSRSEMNVSTLELGDSALYLCASSLGAGTGNTIYFGEGSWLTVV.

Points on this clone: One end of the junction varies from germline; a read error may be responsible. The gene calls are TRBV7-7 and TRBJ2-5; 10 bases match TRBD2. CDR1 SSHAT and CDR2 FNYEAQ come from the germline V gene (reference sequence). This CDR3 comprises 17 residues. CDR3 sequence (DNA): TGTGCTAGCAGCTCAAAAGCGGGGGGGTCCTCACGAGAGACCCAGTACTTC. Protein: CASSSKAGGSSRETQYF.

For this clone: This sample includes further DNA sequences coding for the same CDR3. The genes are TRBV5-1 and TRBJ2-1; 8 bases line up with TRBD2. The length of the CDR3 is 15 residues. Germline V gives CDR1 SGHRS, CDR2 YFSETQ. The ends lost 0 bases at V and 6 bases at J; junction bases unmatched: 5. This chain's CDR3 is CASSLGRGGGNEQFF. CDR3 DNA: TGCGCCAGCAGCTTGGGACGGGGGGGCGGCAATGAGCAGTTCTTC.

This chain connects TRBV7-9 to TRBJ1-1; 10 bases line up with TRBD1. Trimming at V came to 5 bases and at J to 1 base, leaving 4 bases not matched to a gene. This CDR3 region has 15 residues. Germline values: CDR1 SEHNR, CDR2 FQNEAQ (reference sequence). CDR3 protein: CASSLRDRGNTEAFF. The DNA for the CDR3 is TGTGCCAGCAGCCTACGGGACAGGGGGAACACTGAAGCTTTCTTT.

This chain joins TRBV11-3 and TRBJ2-1; 10 nucleotides align to TRBD1. Losses at the gene ends were 4 bases for V and 4 bases for J; bases not matched to a gene: 4. The CDR3 sequence is 15 residues long. Germline CDR1 and CDR2: SGHNT and YENEEA. The chain's CDR3 is CASSSGTGEYNEQFF. The DNA of the CDR3 is TGTGCCAGCAGCTCCGGGACAGGGGAGTACAATGAGCAGTTCTTC.

The chain combines TRBV12-3 or TRBV12-4 with TRBJ1-2, with a tentative D call TRBD1 (6 bases). V was pared by 5 bases and J by 8 bases, with 12 bases between. There are 12 residues in the CDR3. CDR3 loop: CASSRGQIGYTF. In DNA form, the CDR3 reads TGTGCCAGCAGTAGAGGACAGATCGGCTACACCTTC.

The V gene is TRBV20-1, the J gene TRBJ1-1, with unresolved D. Germline V gene data show CDR1 as DFQATT and CDR2 as SNEGSKA (reference sequence). The CDR3 totals 12 residues. The V end lost 3 bases, the J end lost 3 bases, and 8 bases lay between the germline ends. The DNA of the CDR3 is TGCAGTGCTAGTCTCGGTGACACTGAAGCTTTCTTT. This encodes CSASLGDTEAFF.

The chain is built from TRBV27 and TRBJ1-2, with 9 bases lining up with TRBD1. The junction had 14 bases not matched to a gene; V was cut back by 5 bases and J by 7 bases. CDR1 is MNHEY and CDR2 is SMNVEV in the germline V gene (reference sequence). The length of the CDR3 is 16 residues. CDR3 amino acids: CASSPSLGTGLRGYTF. CDR3 in DNA: TGTGCCAGCAGTCCATCCCTAGGGACAGGGCTGCGTGGCTACACCTTC.

The chain combines TRBV14 with TRBJ2-5, with D possibly matching TRBD1 (6 bases). CDR3 length: 16 residues. Trimming cost V 4 bases and J 5 bases, with 20 bases left between them. Germline V gene sequence: CDR1 SGHDN, CDR2 FVKESK. CDR3 sequence: CASSPLGQGRKETQYF. DNA for the CDR3: TGTGCCAGCAGCCCCCTTGGCCAGGGGCGGAAGGAGACCCAGTACTTC.

The V and J genes are TRBV7-9 and TRBJ2-5; a weak D match, TRBD1 (7 bases). V shed 5 bases and J shed 7 bases, with 14 bases lying between them. Germline V gene lookup returns CDR1 SEHNR and CDR2 FQNEAQ (reference sequence). CDR3 length: 13 amino acids. This CDR3 reads CASSPGGKATQYF. The CDR3 nucleotides read TGTGCCAGCAGCCCAGGGGGGAAGGCGACCCAGTACTTC.

The chain employs TRBV30 and TRBJ1-2; D not certain. The CDR3 loop spans 13 amino acids. Germline V gene sequence: CDR1 GTSNPN, CDR2 SVGIG (reference sequence). V dropped 7 bases and J dropped 2 bases, with 14 bases sitting between them. The CDR3 here is CASGVMGNYGYTF. In DNA form, the CDR3 reads TGTGCCTCTGGAGTGATGGGCAACTATGGCTACACCTTC.

This chain uses TRBV30 with TRBJ1-1; no reliable D call. The length of the CDR3 is 14 residues. Germline loops: CDR1 GTSNPN, CDR2 SVGIG (reference sequence). Trimming removed 4 bases at V and 5 bases at J, with 17 bases between. The CDR3 sequence: CAWNPRGGRTEAFF. The CDR3 bases are TGTGCCTGGAACCCCCGGGGAGGCAGAACTGAAGCTTTCTTT.

This rearrangement joins TRBV19 to TRBJ1-2, with 8 bases aligning to TRBD1. Germline CDR1 and CDR2: LNHDA and SQIVND (reference sequence). With V trimmed by 4 bases and J by 0 bases, 4 bases remained unmatched. There are 15 residues in the CDR3. CDR3 region: CASSTDRASNYGYTF. The CDR3 DNA sequence: TGTGCCAGTAGTACGGACAGGGCTTCTAACTATGGCTACACCTTC.

This clone came up once. The rearrangement links TRBV18 to TRBJ1-5; D is unresolved. The CDR3 loop spans 14 amino acids. V shed 4 bases and J shed 5 bases, with 12 bases lying between them. CDR1 and CDR2 (germline): KGHSH, LQKENI. CDR3 amino acids: CASSLAGNDQPQHF. The CDR3 bases are TGTGCCAGCTCACTCGCCGGGAATGATCAGCCCCAGCATTTT.